The rows below give T cell receptor beta chains drawn from one sample of a study of beta chain features in type 1 diabetes. Data came from immunoSEQ multiplex PCR; TCRdb stores just in-frame clones and leaves some out. Here the sample spans 250,000 or so clones, about 26% being singletons. Sequenced sample: central memory CD4+ T cells from blood. Receptor source: a man younger than 45 in good health. The CDR3 runs from the conserved cysteine through the conserved F or W. D genes are given only for firm matches. Clone size, where shown, is once, few, many, or a class for clones that have expanded.

d_gene	j_gene	v_gene	abundance	CDR3nt	CDR3aa
TRBD2	TRBJ2-5	TRBV29-1	many	TGCAGCGTTCGGCTAGCGGAGATAAACACGTACCAAGAGACCCAGTACTTC	CSVRLAEINTYQETQYF
NA	TRBJ2-1	TRBV30	NA	TGTGCCCAAACAGGGGAGGCCTACAATGAGCAGTTCTTC	CAQTGEAYNEQFF
TRBD1	TRBJ2-3	TRBV5-1	many	TGCGCCAGCAGCACGGAAACAGGGGCGCAGTATTTT	CASSTETGAQYF
NA	TRBJ2-1	TRBV5-1	NA	TGCGCCAGCAGCCCGCAGGGGGGCGGTCACAATGAGCAGTTCTTC	CASSPQGGGHNEQFF
TRBD1	TRBJ1-2	TRBV7-2	NA	TGTGCCAGCAGCTTCCTCGGGGAGGGGGCGACCTATGGCTACACCTTC	CASSFLGEGATYGYTF
NA	TRBJ2-7	TRBV28	NA	TGTGCCAGCAGTTCGCCCGGCGGGCGGCTCTCCTACGAGCAGTACTTC	CASSSPGGRLSYEQYF
NA	TRBJ2-4	TRBV6-6	many	TGTGCCAGCAGTTACTCGTCCCTGGCGGAAAACATTCAGTACTTC	CASSYSSLAENIQYF
NA	TRBJ2-3	TRBV7-2	many	TGTGCCAGCAGCTCTGCAGATACGCAGTATTTT	CASSSADTQYF
TRBD2	TRBJ2-1	TRBV29-1	few	TGCAGCGTTGAAGATCGGGGCGGGAGGGTATACTACAATGAGCAGTTCTTC	CSVEDRGGRVYYNEQFF
NA	TRBJ2-3	TRBV30	NA	TGTGCCTGGAGTGTACTTCGGGTTCACACAGATACGCAGTATTTT	CAWSVLRVHTDTQYF
NA	TRBJ1-1	TRBV14	few	TGTGCCAGCAGCCAAGAAGACAGGATATTGAACACTGAAGCTTTCTTT	CASSQEDRILNTEAFF
NA	TRBJ2-1	TRBV7-9	NA	TGTGCCAGCAGCTTAGAACGTCCGCGGGACAATGAGCAGTTCTTC	CASSLERPRDNEQFF
TRBD1	TRBJ1-1	TRBV18	NA	TGTGCCAGCTCACGACAGGGTAAGACTGAAGCTTTCTTT	CASSRQGKTEAFF
TRBD2	TRBJ2-1	TRBV5-1	NA	TGCGCCAGCAGCTTGTTGGCTAGCGGGAGCCTCAATGAGCAGTTCTTC	CASSLLASGSLNEQFF
NA	TRBJ1-2	TRBV6-6	NA	TGTGCCAGCAGTTACTCGACACGGCAGGGAAAGGATGGCTACACCTTC	CASSYSTRQGKDGYTF
TRBD1	TRBJ2-5	TRBV28	NA	TGTGCCAGCTCGAGACAGGGTTGGTACCAAGAGACCCAGTACTTC	CASSRQGWYQETQYF
TRBD1	TRBJ1-2	TRBV7-2	few	TGTGCCAGCAGCGGGACAGGGGTAGGCTACACCTTC	CASSGTGVGYTF
NA	TRBJ2-2	TRBV18	NA	TGTGCCAGCTTATACGAGAGGAACACCGGGGAGCTGTTTTTT	CASLYERNTGELFF
NA	TRBJ2-3	TRBV29-1	few	TGCAGCGTTGATTTTGGGTTGCCAGATACGCAGTATTTT	CSVDFGLPDTQYF
NA	TRBJ1-6	TRBV7-2	once	TGTGCCAGCAGCTTAATAGGGAAGCCCCTCCACTTT	CASSLIGKPLHF